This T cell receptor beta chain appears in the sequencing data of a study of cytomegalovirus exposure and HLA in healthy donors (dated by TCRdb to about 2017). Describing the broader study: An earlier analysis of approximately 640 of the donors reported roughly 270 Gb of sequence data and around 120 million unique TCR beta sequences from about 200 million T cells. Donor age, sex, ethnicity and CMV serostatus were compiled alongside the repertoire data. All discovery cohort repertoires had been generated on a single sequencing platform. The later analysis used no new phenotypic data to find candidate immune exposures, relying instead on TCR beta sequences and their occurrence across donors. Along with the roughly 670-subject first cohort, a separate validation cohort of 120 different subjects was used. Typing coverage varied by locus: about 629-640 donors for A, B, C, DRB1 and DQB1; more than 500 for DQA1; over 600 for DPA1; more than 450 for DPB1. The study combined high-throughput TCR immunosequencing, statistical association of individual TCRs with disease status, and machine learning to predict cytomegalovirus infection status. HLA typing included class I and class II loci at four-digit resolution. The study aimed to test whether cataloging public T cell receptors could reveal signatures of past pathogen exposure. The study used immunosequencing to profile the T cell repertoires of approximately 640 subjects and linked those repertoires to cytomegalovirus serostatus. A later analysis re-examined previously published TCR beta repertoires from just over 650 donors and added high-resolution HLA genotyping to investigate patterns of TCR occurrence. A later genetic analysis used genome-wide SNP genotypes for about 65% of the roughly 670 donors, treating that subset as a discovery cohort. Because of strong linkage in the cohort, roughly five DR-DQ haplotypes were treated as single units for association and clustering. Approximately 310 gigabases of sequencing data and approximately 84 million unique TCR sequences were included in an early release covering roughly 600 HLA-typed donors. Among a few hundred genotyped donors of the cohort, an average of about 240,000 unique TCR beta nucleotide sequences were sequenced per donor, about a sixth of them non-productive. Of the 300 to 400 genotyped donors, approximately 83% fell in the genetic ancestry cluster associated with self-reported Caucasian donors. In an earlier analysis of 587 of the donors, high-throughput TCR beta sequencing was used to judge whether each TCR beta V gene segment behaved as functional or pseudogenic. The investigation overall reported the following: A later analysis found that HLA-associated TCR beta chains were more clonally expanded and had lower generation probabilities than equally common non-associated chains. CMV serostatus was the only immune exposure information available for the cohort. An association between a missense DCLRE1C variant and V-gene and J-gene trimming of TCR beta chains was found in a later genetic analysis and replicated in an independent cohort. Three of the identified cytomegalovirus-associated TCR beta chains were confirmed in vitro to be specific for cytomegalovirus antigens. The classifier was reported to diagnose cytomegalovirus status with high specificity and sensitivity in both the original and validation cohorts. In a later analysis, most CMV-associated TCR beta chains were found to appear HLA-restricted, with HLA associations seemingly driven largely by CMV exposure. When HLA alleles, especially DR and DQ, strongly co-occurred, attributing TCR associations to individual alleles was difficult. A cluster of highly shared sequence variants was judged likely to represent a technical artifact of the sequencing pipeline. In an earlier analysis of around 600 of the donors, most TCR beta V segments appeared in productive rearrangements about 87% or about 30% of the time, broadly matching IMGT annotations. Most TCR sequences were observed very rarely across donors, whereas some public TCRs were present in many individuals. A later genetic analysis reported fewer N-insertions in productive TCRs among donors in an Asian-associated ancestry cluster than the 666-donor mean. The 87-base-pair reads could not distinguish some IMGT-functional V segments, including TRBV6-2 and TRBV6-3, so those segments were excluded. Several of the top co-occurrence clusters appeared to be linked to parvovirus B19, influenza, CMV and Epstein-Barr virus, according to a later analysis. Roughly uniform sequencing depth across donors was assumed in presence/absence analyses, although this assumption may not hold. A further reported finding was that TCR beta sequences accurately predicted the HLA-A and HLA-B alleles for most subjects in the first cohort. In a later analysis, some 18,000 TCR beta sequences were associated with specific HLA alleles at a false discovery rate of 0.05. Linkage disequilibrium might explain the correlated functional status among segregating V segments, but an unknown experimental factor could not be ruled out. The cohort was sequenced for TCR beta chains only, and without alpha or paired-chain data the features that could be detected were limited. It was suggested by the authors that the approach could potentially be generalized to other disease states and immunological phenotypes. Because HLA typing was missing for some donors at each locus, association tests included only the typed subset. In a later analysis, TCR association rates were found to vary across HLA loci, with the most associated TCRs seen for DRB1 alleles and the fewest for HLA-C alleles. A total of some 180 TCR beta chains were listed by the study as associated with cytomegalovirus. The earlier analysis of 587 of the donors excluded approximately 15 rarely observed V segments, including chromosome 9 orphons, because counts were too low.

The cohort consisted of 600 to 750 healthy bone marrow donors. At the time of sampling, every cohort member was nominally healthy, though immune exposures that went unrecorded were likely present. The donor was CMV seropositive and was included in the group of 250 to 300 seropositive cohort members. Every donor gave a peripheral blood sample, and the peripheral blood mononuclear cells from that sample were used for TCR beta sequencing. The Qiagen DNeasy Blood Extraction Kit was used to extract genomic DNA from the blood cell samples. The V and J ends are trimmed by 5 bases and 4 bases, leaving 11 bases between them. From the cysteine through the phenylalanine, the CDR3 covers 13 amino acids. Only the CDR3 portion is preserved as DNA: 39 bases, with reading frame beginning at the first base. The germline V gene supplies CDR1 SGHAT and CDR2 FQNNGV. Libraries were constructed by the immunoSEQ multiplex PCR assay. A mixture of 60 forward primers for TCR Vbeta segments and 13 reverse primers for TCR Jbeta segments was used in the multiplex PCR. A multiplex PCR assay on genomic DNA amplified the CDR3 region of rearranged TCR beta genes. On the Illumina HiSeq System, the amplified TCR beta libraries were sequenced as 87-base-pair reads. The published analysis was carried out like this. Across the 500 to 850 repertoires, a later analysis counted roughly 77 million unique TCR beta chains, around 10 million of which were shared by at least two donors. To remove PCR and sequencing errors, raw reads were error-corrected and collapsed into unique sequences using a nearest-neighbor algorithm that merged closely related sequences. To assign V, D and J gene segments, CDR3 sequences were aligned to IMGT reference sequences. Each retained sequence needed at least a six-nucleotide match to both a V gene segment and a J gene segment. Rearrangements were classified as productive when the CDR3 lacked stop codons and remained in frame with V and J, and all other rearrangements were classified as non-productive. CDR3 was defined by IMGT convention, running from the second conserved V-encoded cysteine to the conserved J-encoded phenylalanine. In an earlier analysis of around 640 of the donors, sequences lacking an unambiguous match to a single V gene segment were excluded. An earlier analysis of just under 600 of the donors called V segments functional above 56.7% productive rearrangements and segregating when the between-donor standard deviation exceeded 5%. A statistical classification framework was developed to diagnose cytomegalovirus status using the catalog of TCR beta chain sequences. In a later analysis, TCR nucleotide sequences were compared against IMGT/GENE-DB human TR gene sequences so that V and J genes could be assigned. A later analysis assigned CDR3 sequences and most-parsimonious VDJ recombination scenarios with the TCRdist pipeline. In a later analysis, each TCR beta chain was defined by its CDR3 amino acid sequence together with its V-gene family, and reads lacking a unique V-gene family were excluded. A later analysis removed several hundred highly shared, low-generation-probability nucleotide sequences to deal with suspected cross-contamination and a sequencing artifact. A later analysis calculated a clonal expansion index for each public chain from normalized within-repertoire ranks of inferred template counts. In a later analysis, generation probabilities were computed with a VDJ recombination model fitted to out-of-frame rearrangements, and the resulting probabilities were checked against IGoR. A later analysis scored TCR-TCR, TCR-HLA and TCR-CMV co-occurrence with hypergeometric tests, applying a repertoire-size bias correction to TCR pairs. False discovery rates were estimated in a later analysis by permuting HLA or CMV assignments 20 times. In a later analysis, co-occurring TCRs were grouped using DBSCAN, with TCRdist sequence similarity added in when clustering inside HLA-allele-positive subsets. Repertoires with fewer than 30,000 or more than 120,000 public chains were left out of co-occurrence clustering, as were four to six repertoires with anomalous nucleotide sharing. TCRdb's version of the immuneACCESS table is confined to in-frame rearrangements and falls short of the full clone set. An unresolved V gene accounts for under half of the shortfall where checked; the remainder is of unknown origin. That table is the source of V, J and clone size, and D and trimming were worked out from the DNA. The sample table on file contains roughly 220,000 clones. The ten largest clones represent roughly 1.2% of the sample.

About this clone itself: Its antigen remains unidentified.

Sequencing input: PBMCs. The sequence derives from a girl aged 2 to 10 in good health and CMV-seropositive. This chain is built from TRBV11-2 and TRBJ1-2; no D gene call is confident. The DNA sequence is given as TGTGCCAGCAGCCCCGGGGTTCGCTATGGCTACACCTTC. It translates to CASSPGVRYGYTF.